Detailed here is one T cell receptor beta chain. A single record per CDR3 protein comes from TCRdb applying MiXCR to the RT-PCR reads. Found here are 150,000 to 200,000 distinct CDR3 sequences, 12% of them singletons; the top ten hold approximately 30%. The data originate from a study of response to subunit inactivated influenza vaccine. This CDR3 spans 14 amino acids. From germline, CDR1 is MGHDK and CDR2 SYGVNS. The V end was cut by 5 bases, the J end by 0 bases, with 8 bases between. These records were also assigned to another study, of T cells expressing NK-cell markers. This second study says: 5'RACE template switching built TCR beta cDNA with unique molecular identifiers. It was sorted CD3+CD56-NKG2C+, CD3+CD56+NKG2C- and CD3+CD56+NKG2C+ T cells that provided the TCR beta repertoires. About six donors showed dominant NKG2C+ clonotypes comprising roughly 1.0-7.5% of their CD8+ T cells. A handful of donors showed these clonotypes also leading the CD3+CD56-NKG2C+ fraction. Whether the expanded NKG2C+ T cell clones recognized HCMV remained unclear.

The chain employs TRBV25-1 and TRBJ1-5; D uncertain. The clonotype comes from a man between 45 and 60 years old who received an inactivated influenza vaccine. The specimen was CD8+ T cells sorted from PBMCs, collected approximately 13 days after vaccination. CDR3 bases: TGTGCCAGCAGTTCTGAAACTAGCAATCAGCCCCAGCATTTT. Its translation is CASSSETSNQPQHF.